This T cell receptor (beta chain) was obtained from a study of T cell responses to AZD1222 COVID-19 vaccine. Unmatched junction bases numbered 8, after V lost 5 bases and J lost 0 bases. This CDR3 has 16 amino acids. Per the germline V gene, CDR1 is SGHRS and CDR2 is YFSETQ. This table comes from immunoSEQ multiplex PCR, and its TCRdb copy is limited to in-frame clones, with some not included. This table has 70,000 or so clones, approximately 85% appearing once. The sample in question was peripheral blood, obtained on day 0 of MenACWY control vaccination. The chain employs TRBV5-1 and TRBJ1-2; 9 bases line up with TRBD1. The clonotype was recovered from an adult in good health. The CDR3 nucleotides read TGCGCCAGCAGTCGGACAGGGGCGATAACTAACTATGGCTACACCTTC. This gives the protein CASSRTGAITNYGYTF.